The clone carrying this T cell receptor (beta chain) was observed a handful of times. Its antigen is unknown. These data are taken from a study of beta chain features in type 1 diabetes. Whole-study context: When patients were set against healthy donors, age, gender and cell yields were similar.

Study-level findings and limits: Type 1 diabetes patients had TCRB CDR3s that were shorter (moderately but significantly so) in all four CD4+ subsets. In the patient group, naive, central memory and Treg TCRB repertoires seemed more alike than in the healthy donor group.

Isolated RNA was reverse transcribed in full, so expressed TCRB transcripts were sequenced. Data came from immunoSEQ multiplex PCR; TCRdb stores just in-frame clones and leaves some out. Among a few hundred thousand clones, 15% to 20% were seen once, and the ten largest hold 0.07% to 0.095%. This sequence was found in a man aged 25 to 40 with type 1 diabetes. Sequenced sample: naive CD4+ T cells from blood.

DNA for the CDR3: TGTGCCAGCAGCCAAGTGGACGTCACCGGGGAGCTGTTTTTT. It yields the protein CASSQVDVTGELFF. V gene TRBV14 combines with J gene TRBJ2-2; D gene unclear. The ends were cut back, 1 base at V and 4 bases at J, with 7 bases in the middle. This CDR3 region has 14 residues. CDR1 is SGHDN and CDR2 is FVKESK in the germline V gene.